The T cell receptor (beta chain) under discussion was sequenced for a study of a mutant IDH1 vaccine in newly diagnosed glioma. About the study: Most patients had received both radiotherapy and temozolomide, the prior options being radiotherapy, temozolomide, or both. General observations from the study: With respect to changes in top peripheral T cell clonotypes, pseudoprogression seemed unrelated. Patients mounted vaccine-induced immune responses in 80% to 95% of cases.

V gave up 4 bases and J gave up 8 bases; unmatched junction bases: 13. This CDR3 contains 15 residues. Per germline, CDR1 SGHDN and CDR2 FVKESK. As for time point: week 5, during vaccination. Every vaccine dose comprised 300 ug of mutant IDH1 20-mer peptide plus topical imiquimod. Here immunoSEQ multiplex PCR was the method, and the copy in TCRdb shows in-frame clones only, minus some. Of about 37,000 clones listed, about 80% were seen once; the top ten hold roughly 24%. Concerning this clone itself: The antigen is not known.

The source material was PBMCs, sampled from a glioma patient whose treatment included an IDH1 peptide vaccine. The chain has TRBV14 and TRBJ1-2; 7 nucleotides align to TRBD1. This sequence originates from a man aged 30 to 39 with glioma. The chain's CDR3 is CASSPLLSTGSGYTF. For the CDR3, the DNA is TGTGCCAGCAGCCCACTCCTATCGACAGGGAGCGGCTACACCTTC.